The TCR beta chain under discussion was sequenced for a study of T-cell memory formation after mild COVID-19. Study-wide results and caveats: Shrinking CD4+ clones resided mostly in CM and EM, and CD8+ ones in EMRA.

The CDR3 is made up of 14 amino acids. Trimming pared 0 bases from V and 8 bases from J, leaving 16 bases between. CDR1 is SQVTM, CDR2 ANQGSEA, per germline. A word on this clonotype: Antigen specificity is unknown.

From 5'RACE with constant-segment primers came TCR alpha and TCR beta cDNA libraries that carried sample barcodes and UMIs. A single record per CDR3 protein comes from TCRdb applying MiXCR to the 5' RACE reads. The table records 550,000 to 700,000 distinct CDR3 sequences, roughly 17% of them present only once. This clonotype was sampled from an adult woman who had mild COVID-19 (a few samples of this study predate the infection). Cell type and time point are not known. The sequenced sample was PBMCs or a T cell subset sorted from them (not recorded which). V is TRBV29-1 and J is TRBJ1-2; TRBD1 might be the D (6 bases). CDR3 DNA: TGCAGCGTTGAAGATAACAGGGTGGTTGGGGGCTACACCTTC. Its translation: CSVEDNRVVGGYTF. The full variable domain, in which reference TRBV29-1 and TRBJ1-2 provide the parts outside the CDR3, is SAVISQKPSRDICQRGTSLTIQCQVDSQVTMMFWYRQQPGQSLTLIATANQGSEATYESGFVIDKFPISRPNLTFSTLTVSNMSPEDSSIYLCSVEDNRVVGGYTFGSGTRLTVV.